The 19 T cell receptor beta chains below come from one sample, sequenced in a study of CD4 T cells in relation to SARS-CoV-2 and coronaviruses. The table came from immunoSEQ multiplex PCR; TCRdb's copy has only in-frame clones and leaves some out. The data contain 28,000 or so clones, about 70% of them singletons. CD4+ T cells from unexposed donors were obtained before the COVID-19 pandemic (2011-2018). The cells were cultured for under 13 days before CD4+ T cells were isolated. What these receptors recognize is not known. The sequencing input was CD4+ T cells from PBMCs, cultured in vitro. All receptors derive from a human donor in good health.

The V gene is TRBV5-1, the J gene TRBJ2-2; tentatively, D is TRBD1 (6 bases). Trimming removed 0 bases from V and 1 base from J, with 7 bases in between. This CDR3 is 15 amino acids long. Germline V CDR1 and CDR2: SGHRS, YFSETQ. Here the CDR3 DNA reads TGCGCCAGCAGCTTGGGGGGACAGAACACCGGGGAGCTGTTTTTT. Amino acid sequence: CASSLGGQNTGELFF.

This clone was counted only a few times. The J gene is TRBJ1-2, the V gene TRBV4-1, with a tentative D call TRBD1 (6 bases). Deletions cut 5 bases from V and 7 bases from J, with 20 bases between. Germline V gene sequence: CDR1 MGHRA, CDR2 YSYEKL. The length of the CDR3 is 15 residues. The CDR3 region has the DNA TGCGCCAGCAGCGGGATCGACAGGTCTGGGCCTGGCTACACCTTC. The encoded protein is CASSGIDRSGPGYTF.

This clone was picked up one time. The V and J genes are TRBV18 and TRBJ2-3; the D gene is possibly TRBD1 (5 bases). The CDR3 consists of 15 residues. Germline-derived CDR1 and CDR2 are KGHSH and LQKENI. Trimming stripped 0 bases from V and 1 base from J, with 8 bases between. CDR3 protein: CASSPPKGGTDTQYF. As DNA, the CDR3 is TGTGCCAGCTCACCACCAAAAGGGGGCACAGATACGCAGTATTTT.

This chain connects TRBV3-1 (or the pseudogene TRBV3-2) to TRBJ1-1; D ambiguous. Germline CDR1 LGHDT, CDR2 YNNKEL (reference sequence). The V and J ends lost 8 bases and 0 bases respectively, with 13 bases between them. The CDR3 extends over 14 amino acids. CDR3 in DNA: TGTGCCAGCGCCCCCCGGGAGATGAACACTGAAGCTTTCTTT. It codes for CASAPREMNTEAFF.

This CDR3 reads CASSFRQELYEQYF. The DNA of the CDR3 is TGTGCCAGCAGCTTCAGACAGGAACTCTACGAGCAGTACTTC. V usage is TRBV5-8 and J usage is TRBJ2-7; D is perhaps TRBD1 (6 bases). Germline CDR1 is SGHTS and CDR2 is YDEGEE. Trimming cost V 2 bases and J 3 bases, with 12 bases left between them. This CDR3 is built from 14 residues.

V is TRBV14 and J is TRBJ2-2; D possibly uses TRBD1 or TRBD2 (5 bases each). Trimming left V 4 bases short and J 3 bases short, with 18 bases between. The germline CDR1 and CDR2 sequences are SGHDN and FVKESK. The CDR3 totals 17 residues. CDR3 DNA: TGTGCCAGCAGCCTCATAGGGACGACCTGGTACACCGGGGAGCTGTTTTTT. It yields the protein CASSLIGTTWYTGELFF. The whole variable domain, remainder taken from reference TRBV14 and TRBJ2-2, is EAGVTQFPSHSVIEKGQTVTLRCDPISGHDNLYWYRRVMGKEIKFLLHFVKESKQDESGMPNNRFLAERTGGTYSTLKVQPAELEDSGVYFCASSLIGTTWYTGELFFGEGSRLTVL.

The chain employs TRBV29-1 and TRBJ2-5; 8 positions agree with TRBD2. This CDR3 is built from 14 residues. Germline CDR1 SQVTM, CDR2 ANQGSEA. Trimming took 4 bases from V and 1 from J; bases not matched to a gene: 5. CDR3 DNA sequence: TGCAGCGTTGCTACTGGACTAGCCCAAGAGACCCAGTACTTC. Protein sequence: CSVATGLAQETQYF.

This clone came up once. The V and J genes are TRBV12-5 and TRBJ1-5; a weak D match, TRBD1 (6 bases). Germline V CDR1 and CDR2: LGHNT, FRNRAP. This CDR3 is built from 16 residues. With 5 bases removed from V and 3 bases from J, the gap between germline ends came to 17 bases. As DNA, the CDR3 is TGTGCTAGTGGTCCCGACGAGGGGGGCGCCAATCAGCCCCAGCATTTT. Translated: CASGPDEGGANQPQHF.

The sample holds a few counts of this clone. The chain couples TRBV6-5 to TRBJ2-7, with TRBD1 matching 11 bases. CDR3 length: 15 residues. From germline, CDR1 is MNHEY and CDR2 SVGAGI. After removal of 4 bases from V and 1 base from J, the junction contained 3 bases not matched to a gene. CDR3 coding DNA: TGTGCCAGCAGTTGGGGACAGGGGGGATCCTACGAGCAGTACTTC. It translates to CASSWGQGGSYEQYF.

This chain links TRBV7-2 with TRBJ2-3; no definite D call. CDR3 length: 13 residues. Germline V gene lookup returns CDR1 SGHTA and CDR2 FQGNSA. Trimming pared 4 bases from V and 3 bases from J, leaving 8 bases between. The CDR3: CASSSGVTDTQYF. CDR3 nucleotide sequence: TGTGCCAGCAGCTCTGGGGTTACAGATACGCAGTATTTT. The variable domain in full, with the rest retrieved from reference TRBV7-2 and TRBJ2-3, is GAGVSQSPSNKVTEKGKDVELRCDPISGHTALYWYRQSLGQGLEFLIYFQGNSAPDKSGLPSDRFSAERTGGSVSTLTIQRTQQEDSAVYLCASSSGVTDTQYFGPGTRLTVL.

V gene TRBV4-1 combines with J gene TRBJ1-2; D gene unclear. The CDR3 loop spans 14 amino acids. Per germline, CDR1 MGHRA and CDR2 YSYEKL. The ends were cut back, 0 bases at V and 0 bases at J, with 5 bases in the middle. The CDR3 protein is CASSQERANYGYTF. The CDR3 DNA reads TGCGCCAGCAGCCAAGAACGGGCTAACTATGGCTACACCTTC.

This rearrangement joins TRBV29-1 to TRBJ2-7; the D gene could be TRBD1 or TRBD2 (5 bases each). Trimming took off 4 bases at V and 0 bases at J, with 10 bases between the two ends. The germline CDR1 and CDR2 sequences are SQVTM and ANQGSEA. There are 13 residues in the CDR3. The CDR3 protein is CSVAGTRSYEQYF. CDR3 nucleotides: TGCAGCGTTGCCGGGACCCGCTCCTACGAGCAGTACTTC.

The chain uses TRBV6-1 and TRBJ2-3; possible D gene TRBD1, 5 bases. Trimming cost V 0 bases and J 0 bases, with 10 bases left between them. The germline V gene encodes CDR1 MNHNS and CDR2 SASEGT. The CDR3 loop spans 16 amino acids. The CDR3 nucleotides read TGTGCCAGCAGTGAAGCGAGCCAGGGTAGCACAGATACGCAGTATTTT. Translating it yields CASSEASQGSTDTQYF.

The V and J genes are TRBV28 and TRBJ2-7; 9 bases are shared with TRBD2. Germline lookup yields CDR1 MDHEN and CDR2 SYDVKM. The CDR3 is 14 residues long. V gave up 3 bases and J gave up 7 bases; unmatched junction bases: 7. CDR3 nucleotide sequence: TGTGCCAGCAGTTTCGCGGGAGGGCCTGAAGAGCAGTACTTC. This codes for CASSFAGGPEEQYF. The complete variable domain, with remaining parts taken from reference TRBV28 and TRBJ2-7, reads DVKVTQSSRYLVKRTGEKVFLECVQDMDHENMFWYRQDPGLGLRLIYFSYDVKMKEKGDIPEGYSVSREKKERFSLILESASTNQTSMYLCASSFAGGPEEQYFGPGTRLTVT.

The chain has TRBV7-2 and TRBJ2-2; D may correspond to TRBD1 or TRBD2 (6 bases each). CDR1 and CDR2 (germline): SGHTA, FQGNSA. The ends were cut back, 6 bases at V and 3 bases at J, with 14 bases in the middle. The CDR3 is made up of 15 amino acids. In nucleotides, the CDR3 is TGTGCCAGCAGTGAAGGGGGGAGATACACCGGGGAGCTGTTTTTT. This encodes CASSEGGRYTGELFF.

The chain joins TRBV6-6 to TRBJ2-3; the D gene is possibly TRBD1 (5 bases). The CDR3 loop spans 15 amino acids. In germline, CDR1 is MNHNY, CDR2 SVGAGI (reference sequence). V dropped 5 bases and J dropped 3 bases, with 15 bases sitting between them. The CDR3 sequence is CASSTDKRITDTQYF. In nucleotides, the CDR3 is TGTGCCAGCAGTACGGACAAGAGGATTACAGATACGCAGTATTTT.

This sequence joins TRBV9 and TRBJ2-2; D is perhaps TRBD1 (6 bases). Trimming took 4 bases from V and 9 from J, leaving 19 bases between them. The CDR3 spans 15 residues. Germline V gene sequence: CDR1 SGDLS, CDR2 YYNGEE. The CDR3 DNA sequence: TGTGCCAGCAGCTCCAGGGGCATCCCCGACAGGGAGCTGTTTTTT. This translates into CASSSRGIPDRELFF.

The CDR3 protein is CASRTRDGGVNEQYF. CDR3 coding DNA: TGTGCCAGCAGAACCCGGGACGGAGGGGTGAACGAGCAGTACTTC. The V gene is TRBV25-1, the J gene TRBJ2-7, with D tentatively TRBD2 (6 bases). The CDR3 has 15 amino acids. Germline CDR1 is MGHDK and CDR2 is SYGVNS. Trimming stripped 6 bases from V and 5 bases from J, with 20 bases between.

The chain uses TRBV18 and TRBJ2-4; 9 bases line up with TRBD1. CDR3 length: 14 residues. Germline assignment: CDR1 KGHSH and CDR2 LQKENI. The ends lost 3 bases at V and 5 bases at J; junction bases unmatched: 2. CDR3 sequence reads: CASSPDRGQNIQYF. The CDR3 nucleotides are TGTGCCAGCTCACCGGACAGGGGCCAAAACATTCAGTACTTC.